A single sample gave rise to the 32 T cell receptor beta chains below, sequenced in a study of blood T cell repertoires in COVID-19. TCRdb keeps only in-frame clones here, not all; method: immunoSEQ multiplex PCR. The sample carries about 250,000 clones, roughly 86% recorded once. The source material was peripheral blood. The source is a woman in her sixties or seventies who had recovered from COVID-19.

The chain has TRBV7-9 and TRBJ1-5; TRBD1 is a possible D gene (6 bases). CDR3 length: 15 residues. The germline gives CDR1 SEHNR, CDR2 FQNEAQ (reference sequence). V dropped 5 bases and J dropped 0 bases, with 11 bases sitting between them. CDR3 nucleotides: TGTGCCAGCAGCCCAGGGGACTATAGCAATCAGCCCCAGCATTTT. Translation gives CASSPGDYSNQPQHF.

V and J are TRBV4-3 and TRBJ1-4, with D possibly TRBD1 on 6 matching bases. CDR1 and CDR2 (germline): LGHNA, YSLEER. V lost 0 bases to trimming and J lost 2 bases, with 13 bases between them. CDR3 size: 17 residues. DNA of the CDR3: TGCGCCAGCAGCCAAGATAGGGTGGGGGCGACTAATGAAAAACTGTTTTTT. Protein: CASSQDRVGATNEKLFF.

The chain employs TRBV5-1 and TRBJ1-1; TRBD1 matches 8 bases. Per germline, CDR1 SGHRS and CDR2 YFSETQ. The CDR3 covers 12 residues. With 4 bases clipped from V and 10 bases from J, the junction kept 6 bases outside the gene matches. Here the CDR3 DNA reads TGCGCCAGCAGCCTCAGGGGGCAGGGAGCTTTCTTT. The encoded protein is CASSLRGQGAFF.

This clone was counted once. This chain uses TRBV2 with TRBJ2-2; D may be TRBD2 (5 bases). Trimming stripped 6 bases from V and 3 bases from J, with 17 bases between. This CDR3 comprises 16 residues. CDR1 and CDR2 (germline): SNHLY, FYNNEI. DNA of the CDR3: TGTGCCAGCAGGACCAGCGGCGGCGCGGACACCGGGGAGCTGTTTTTT. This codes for CASRTSGGADTGELFF.

CDR3 nucleotide sequence: TGCGCCAGCAGCTTGCTCCAGGGCACCGGGGAGCTGTTTTTT. Amino acids: CASSLLQGTGELFF. The chain employs TRBV5-1 and TRBJ2-2, with D tentatively TRBD1 (5 bases). Trimming took off 1 base at V and 4 bases at J, with 8 bases between the two ends. This CDR3 comprises 14 residues. From germline, CDR1 is SGHRS and CDR2 YFSETQ.

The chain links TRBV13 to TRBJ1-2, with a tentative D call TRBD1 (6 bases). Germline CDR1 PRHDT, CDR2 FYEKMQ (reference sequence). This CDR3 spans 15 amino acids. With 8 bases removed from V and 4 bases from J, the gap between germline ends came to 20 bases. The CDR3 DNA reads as TGTGCCAGCGGGAACGGGAAGGGGGTTAGCTATGGCTACACCTTC. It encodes CASGNGKGVSYGYTF.

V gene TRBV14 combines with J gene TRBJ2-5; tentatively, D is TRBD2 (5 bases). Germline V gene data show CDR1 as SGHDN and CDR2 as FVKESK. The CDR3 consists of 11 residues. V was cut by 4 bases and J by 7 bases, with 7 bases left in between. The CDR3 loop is CASSLRGTQYF. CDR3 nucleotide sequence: TGTGCCAGCAGCCTCCGGGGGACCCAGTACTTC.

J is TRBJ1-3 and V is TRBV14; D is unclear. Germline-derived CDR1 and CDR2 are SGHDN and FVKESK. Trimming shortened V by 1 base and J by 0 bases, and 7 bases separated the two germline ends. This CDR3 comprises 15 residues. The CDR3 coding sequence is TGTGCCAGCAGCCAAGTCACAGACTCTGGAAACACCATATATTTT. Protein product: CASSQVTDSGNTIYF.

This chain's CDR3 is CASSPYGTYTDTQYF. As DNA, the CDR3 is TGTGCCAGCAGCCCCTACGGGACTTACACAGATACGCAGTATTTT. The rearrangement joins TRBV11-2 to TRBJ2-3; weak D call: TRBD2 (6 bases). Trimming removed 5 bases at V and 2 bases at J, with 14 bases between. CDR3 size: 15 residues. Germline V lookup: CDR1 SGHAT, CDR2 FQNNGV.

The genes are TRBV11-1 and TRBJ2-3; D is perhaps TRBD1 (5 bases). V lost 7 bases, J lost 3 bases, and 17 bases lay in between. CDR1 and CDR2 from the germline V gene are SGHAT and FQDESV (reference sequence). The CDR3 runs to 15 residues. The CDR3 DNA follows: TGTGCCAGCACCCCTAGGCAGGGCAGGACAGATACGCAGTATTTT. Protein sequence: CASTPRQGRTDTQYF. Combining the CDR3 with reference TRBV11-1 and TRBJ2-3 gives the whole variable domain EAEVAQSPRYKITEKSQAVAFWCDPISGHATLYWYRQILGQGPELLVQFQDESVVDDSQLPKDRFSAERLKGVDSTLKIQPAELGDSAMYLCASTPRQGRTDTQYFGPGTRLTVL.

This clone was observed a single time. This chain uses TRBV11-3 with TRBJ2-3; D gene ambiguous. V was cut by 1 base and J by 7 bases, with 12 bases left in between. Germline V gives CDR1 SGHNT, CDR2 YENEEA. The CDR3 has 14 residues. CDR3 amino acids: CASSLVASPHTQYF. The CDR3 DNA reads TGTGCCAGCAGCTTAGTAGCCAGTCCCCATACGCAGTATTTT.

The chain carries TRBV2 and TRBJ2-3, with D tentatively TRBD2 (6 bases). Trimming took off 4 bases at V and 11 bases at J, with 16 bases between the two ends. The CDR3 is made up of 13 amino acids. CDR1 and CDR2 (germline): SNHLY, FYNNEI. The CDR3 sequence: CASSALLAVEQYF. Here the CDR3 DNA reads TGTGCCAGCAGTGCTTTATTAGCGGTAGAGCAGTATTTT. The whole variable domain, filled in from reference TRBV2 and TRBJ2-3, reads EPEVTQTPSHQVTQMGQEVILRCVPISNHLYFYWYRQILGQKVEFLVSFYNNEISEKSEIFDDQFSVERPDGSNFTLKIRSTKLEDSAMYFCASSALLAVEQYFGPGTRLTVL.

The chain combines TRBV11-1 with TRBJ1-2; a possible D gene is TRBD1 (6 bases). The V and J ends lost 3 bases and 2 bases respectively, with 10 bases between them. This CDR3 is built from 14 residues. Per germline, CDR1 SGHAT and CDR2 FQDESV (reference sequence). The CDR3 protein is CASSLRGRNYGYTF. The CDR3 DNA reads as TGTGCCAGCAGCTTGCGGGGGCGAAACTATGGCTACACCTTC.

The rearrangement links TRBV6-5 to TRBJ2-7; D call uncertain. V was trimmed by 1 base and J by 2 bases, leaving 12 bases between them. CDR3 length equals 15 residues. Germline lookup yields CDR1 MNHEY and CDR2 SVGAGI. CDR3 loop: CASSYFAAEPYEQYF. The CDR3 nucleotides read TGTGCCAGCAGTTACTTCGCGGCCGAACCCTACGAGCAGTACTTC.

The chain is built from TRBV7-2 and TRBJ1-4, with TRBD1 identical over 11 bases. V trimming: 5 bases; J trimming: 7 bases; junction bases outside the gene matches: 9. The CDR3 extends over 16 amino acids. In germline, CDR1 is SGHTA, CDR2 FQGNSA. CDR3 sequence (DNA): TGTGCCAGCAGCCTATATGCCGGGACAGGGGGTGAAAAACTGTTTTTT. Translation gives CASSLYAGTGGEKLFF. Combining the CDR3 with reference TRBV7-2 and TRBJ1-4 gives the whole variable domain GAGVSQSPSNKVTEKGKDVELRCDPISGHTALYWYRQSLGQGLEFLIYFQGNSAPDKSGLPSDRFSAERTGGSVSTLTIQRTQQEDSAVYLCASSLYAGTGGEKLFFGSGTQLSVL.

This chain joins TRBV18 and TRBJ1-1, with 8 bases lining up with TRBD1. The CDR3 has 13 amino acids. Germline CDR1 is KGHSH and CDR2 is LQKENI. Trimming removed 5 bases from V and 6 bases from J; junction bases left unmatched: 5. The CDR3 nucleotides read TGTGCCAGCTCAGAGAACAGGGGGGCTGAAGCTTTCTTT. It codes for CASSENRGAEAFF.

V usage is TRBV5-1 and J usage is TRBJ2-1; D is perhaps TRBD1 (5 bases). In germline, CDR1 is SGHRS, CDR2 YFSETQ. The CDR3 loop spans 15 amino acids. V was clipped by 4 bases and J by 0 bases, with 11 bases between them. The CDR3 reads CASSQETASYNEQFF. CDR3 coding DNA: TGCGCCAGCAGCCAGGAGACAGCCTCCTACAATGAGCAGTTCTTC.

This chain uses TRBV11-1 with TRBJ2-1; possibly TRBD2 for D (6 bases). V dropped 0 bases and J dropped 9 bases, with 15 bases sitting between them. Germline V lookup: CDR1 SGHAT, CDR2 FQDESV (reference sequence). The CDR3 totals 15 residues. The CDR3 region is CASSLAKGGVAEQFF. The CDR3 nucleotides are TGTGCCAGCAGCTTAGCGAAAGGAGGGGTTGCTGAGCAGTTCTTC. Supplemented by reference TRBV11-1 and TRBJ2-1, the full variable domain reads EAEVAQSPRYKITEKSQAVAFWCDPISGHATLYWYRQILGQGPELLVQFQDESVVDDSQLPKDRFSAERLKGVDSTLKIQPAELGDSAMYLCASSLAKGGVAEQFFGPGTRLTVL.

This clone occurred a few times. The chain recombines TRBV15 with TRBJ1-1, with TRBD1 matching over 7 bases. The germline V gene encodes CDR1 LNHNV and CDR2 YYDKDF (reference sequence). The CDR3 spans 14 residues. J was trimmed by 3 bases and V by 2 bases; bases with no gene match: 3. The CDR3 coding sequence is TGTGCCACCAGCAGACCACAGGGGCACACTGAAGCTTTCTTT. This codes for CATSRPQGHTEAFF.

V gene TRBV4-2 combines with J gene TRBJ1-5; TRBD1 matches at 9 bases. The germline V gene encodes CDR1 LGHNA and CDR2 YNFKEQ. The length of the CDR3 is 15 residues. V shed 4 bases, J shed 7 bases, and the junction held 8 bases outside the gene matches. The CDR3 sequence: CASSPKGQGDQPQHF. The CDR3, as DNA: TGTGCCAGCAGCCCTAAGGGACAGGGTGACCAGCCCCAGCATTTT.

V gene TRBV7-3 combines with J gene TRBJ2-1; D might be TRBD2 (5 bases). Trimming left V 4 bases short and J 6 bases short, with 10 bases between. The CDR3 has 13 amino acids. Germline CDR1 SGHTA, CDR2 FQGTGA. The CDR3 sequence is CASSSFGGNEQFF. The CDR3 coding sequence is TGTGCCAGCAGCTCCTTCGGAGGCAATGAGCAGTTCTTC.

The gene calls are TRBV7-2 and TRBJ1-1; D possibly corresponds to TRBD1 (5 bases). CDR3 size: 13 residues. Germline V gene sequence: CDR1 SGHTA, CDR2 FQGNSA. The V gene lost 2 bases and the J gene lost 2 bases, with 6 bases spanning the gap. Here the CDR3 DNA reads TGTGCCAGCAGCTTAAGGGGAAACACTGAAGCTTTCTTT. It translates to CASSLRGNTEAFF.

The CDR3 bases are TGTGCCAGCAGTAAAGGGGGCCGGACCGGGGAGCTGTTTTTT. This encodes CASSKGGRTGELFF. The chain has TRBV28 and TRBJ2-2; 7 bases are shared with TRBD1. Germline loops: CDR1 MDHEN, CDR2 SYDVKM. V shed 5 bases and J 5 bases; nucleotides not matched to a gene: 5. The CDR3 spans 14 residues.

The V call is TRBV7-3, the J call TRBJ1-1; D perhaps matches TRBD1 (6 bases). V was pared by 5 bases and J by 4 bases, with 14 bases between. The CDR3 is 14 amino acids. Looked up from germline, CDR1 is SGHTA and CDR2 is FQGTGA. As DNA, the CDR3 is TGTGCCAGCAGCCCTTACAGGGTCAGCACTGAAGCTTTCTTT. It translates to CASSPYRVSTEAFF.

In nucleotides, the CDR3 is TGCAGTGCTAGTCCTGAGTATAGCAATCAGCCCCAGCATTTT. It specifies CSASPEYSNQPQHF. V is TRBV20-1 and J is TRBJ1-5; no definite D call. Germline V gene sequence: CDR1 DFQATT, CDR2 SNEGSKA (reference sequence). The CDR3 is 14 amino acids. Trimming took 3 bases from V and 0 from J, leaving 9 bases between them.

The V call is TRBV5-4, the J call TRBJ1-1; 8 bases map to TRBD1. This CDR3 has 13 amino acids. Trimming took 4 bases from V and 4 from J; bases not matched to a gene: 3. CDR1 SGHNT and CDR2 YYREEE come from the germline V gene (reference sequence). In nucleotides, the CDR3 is TGTGCCAGCAGCCTCACAGGGGGCACTGAAGCTTTCTTT. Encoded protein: CASSLTGGTEAFF. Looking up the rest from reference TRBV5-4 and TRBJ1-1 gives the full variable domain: ETGVTQSPTHLIKTRGQQVTLRCSSQSGHNTVSWYQQALGQGPQFIFQYYREEENGRGNFPPRFSGLQFPNYSSELNVNALELDDSALYLCASSLTGGTEAFFGQGTRLTVV.

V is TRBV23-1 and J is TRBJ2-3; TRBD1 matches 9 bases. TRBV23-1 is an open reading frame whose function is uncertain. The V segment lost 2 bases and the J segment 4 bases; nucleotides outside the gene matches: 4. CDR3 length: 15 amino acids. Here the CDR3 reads CASSQDRGNSDTQYF. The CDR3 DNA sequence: TGCGCCAGCAGTCAAGACAGGGGGAACTCAGATACGCAGTATTTT.

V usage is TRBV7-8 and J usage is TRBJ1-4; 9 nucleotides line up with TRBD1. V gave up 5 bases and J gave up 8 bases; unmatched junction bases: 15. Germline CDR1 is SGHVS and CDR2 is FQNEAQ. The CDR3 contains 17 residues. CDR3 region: CASSGRDRASWDEKLFF. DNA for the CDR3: TGTGCCAGCAGCGGCCGGGACAGGGCTTCGTGGGACGAAAAACTGTTTTTT.

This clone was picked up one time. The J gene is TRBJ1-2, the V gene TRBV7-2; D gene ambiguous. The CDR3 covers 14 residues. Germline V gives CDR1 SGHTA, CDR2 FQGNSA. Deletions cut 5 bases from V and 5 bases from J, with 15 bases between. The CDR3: CASSTRAGGYGYTF. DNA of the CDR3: TGTGCCAGCAGCACCCGGGCCGGCGGGTATGGCTACACCTTC.

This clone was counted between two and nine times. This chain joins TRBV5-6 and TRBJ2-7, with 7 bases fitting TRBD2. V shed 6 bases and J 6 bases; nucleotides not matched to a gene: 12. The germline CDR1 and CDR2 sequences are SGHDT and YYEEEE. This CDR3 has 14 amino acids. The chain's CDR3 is CASTRGLGLGEQYF. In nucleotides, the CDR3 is TGTGCCAGCACCCGTGGACTAGGCCTAGGCGAGCAGTACTTC.

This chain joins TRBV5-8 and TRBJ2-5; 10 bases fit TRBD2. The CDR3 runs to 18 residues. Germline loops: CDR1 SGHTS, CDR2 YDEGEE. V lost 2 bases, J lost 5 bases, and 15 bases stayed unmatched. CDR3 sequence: CASSFGVAGGSPRETQYF. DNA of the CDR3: TGTGCCAGCAGCTTTGGGGTAGCGGGGGGCTCTCCGCGGGAGACCCAGTACTTC.

The CDR3 spells CASSGRDTYNSPLHF. CDR3 coding DNA: TGTGCCAGCAGCGGCCGGGACACTTATAATTCACCCCTCCACTTT. This sequence joins TRBV9 and TRBJ1-6; possible D gene TRBD1, 6 bases. The germline V gene encodes CDR1 SGDLS and CDR2 YYNGEE. The V end was cut by 3 bases, the J end by 4 bases, with 11 bases between. The CDR3 sequence is 15 residues long.